A single sample gave rise to the 18 T cell receptor beta chains below, sequenced in a study of early stage breast cancer tumors. Clones were sequenced by immunoSEQ multiplex PCR, and TCRdb holds only the in-frame ones, with some missing. This sample has just over 50,000 clones; roughly 78% occur once, and the top ten carry 3% to 4%. The sequencing input was blood. The receptors stem from a person in their 40s with breast cancer.

The CDR3 DNA is TGTGCCAGCAGCCAAGAAACAGGGGGCCGAGAGACCCAGTACTTC. It is translated as CASSQETGGRETQYF. This sequence joins TRBV14 and TRBJ2-5; 9 nucleotides agree with TRBD1. The CDR3 is made up of 15 amino acids. Losses at the gene ends were 0 bases for V and 4 bases for J; bases not matched to a gene: 3. Germline V CDR1 and CDR2: SGHDN, FVKESK. Combining the CDR3 with reference TRBV14 and TRBJ2-5 gives the whole variable domain EAGVTQFPSHSVIEKGQTVTLRCDPISGHDNLYWYRRVMGKEIKFLLHFVKESKQDESGMPNNRFLAERTGGTYSTLKVQPAELEDSGVYFCASSQETGGRETQYFGPGTRLLVL.

This chain joins TRBV11-1 and TRBJ2-3; TRBD2 might be the D (6 bases). The CDR3 sequence is 17 residues long. The V end was cut by 0 bases, the J end by 7 bases, with 20 bases between. In germline, CDR1 is SGHAT, CDR2 FQDESV (reference sequence). The CDR3 bases are TGTGCCAGCAGCTTAGCCCTTCGCGGGACCATACTCAATACGCAGTATTTT. It translates to CASSLALRGTILNTQYF.

The chain has TRBV30 and TRBJ1-2; D is undetermined. The CDR3 totals 13 residues. Germline V gene data show CDR1 as GTSNPN and CDR2 as SVGIG (reference sequence). The germline V and J ends were trimmed by 3 bases and 8 bases, with 16 bases remaining between them. CDR3 sequence (DNA): TGTGCCTGGAGCCCCCCCGGAGGGTGGGGCTACACCTTC. It yields the protein CAWSPPGGWGYTF.

This clone was picked up a small number of times. V usage is TRBV6-1 and J usage is TRBJ1-1, with no clear D. CDR1 is MNHNS, CDR2 SASEGT, per germline. Trimming removed 6 bases from V and 0 bases from J, with 8 bases in between. The CDR3 sequence is 13 residues long. The CDR3 nucleotides are TGTGCCAGCAGAGCCGAATTGAACACTGAAGCTTTCTTT. It codes for CASRAELNTEAFF.

The genes are TRBV4-1 and TRBJ2-3; the match to TRBD2 covers 9 bases. CDR1 MGHRA and CDR2 YSYEKL come from the germline V gene. This CDR3 has 18 residues. The V segment lost 0 bases and the J segment 4 bases; nucleotides outside the gene matches: 11. CDR3 sequence: CASSQDSRGRVSADTQYF. DNA for the CDR3: TGCGCCAGCAGCCAAGACTCTCGCGGGAGGGTCTCCGCAGATACGCAGTATTTT.

The chain joins TRBV9 to TRBJ2-1, with D possibly being TRBD2 (7 bases). The CDR3 is made up of 15 amino acids. Per the germline V gene, CDR1 is SGDLS and CDR2 is YYNGEE. V shed 2 bases and J shed 4 bases, with 13 bases lying between them. CDR3 amino acids: CASSVAGAGYNEQFF. The CDR3 nucleotides read TGTGCCAGCAGCGTCGCGGGGGCTGGGTACAATGAGCAGTTCTTC.

This clone was picked up one time. The rearrangement uses TRBV7-8 and TRBJ2-5; D is unclear. Per germline, CDR1 SGHVS and CDR2 FQNEAQ. V was cut by 4 bases and J by 5 bases, with 8 bases left in between. This CDR3 has 12 residues. CDR3 loop: CASSSIRETQYF. In DNA form, the CDR3 reads TGTGCCAGCAGCTCGATTCGGGAGACCCAGTACTTC.

The chain's CDR3 is CASSAPPTGGGFDTGELFF. CDR3 bases: TGTGCCAGCAGCGCGCCCCCGACGGGGGGAGGATTTGACACCGGGGAGCTGTTTTTT. The chain employs TRBV9 and TRBJ2-2; 7 positions match TRBD2. The CDR3 sequence is 19 residues long. The germline V gene has CDR1 SGDLS and CDR2 YYNGEE. V dropped 3 bases and J dropped 3; count of bases not matched to a gene: 17.

This sequence joins TRBV2 and TRBJ2-5; TRBD1 matches at 8 bases. Unmatched junction bases numbered 5, after V lost 6 bases and J lost 5 bases. The CDR3 sequence is 13 residues long. CDR1 and CDR2 (germline): SNHLY, FYNNEI. CDR3 sequence reads: CASRTGVIETQYF. In DNA, the CDR3 is TGTGCCAGCAGGACAGGGGTGATCGAGACCCAGTACTTC.

The gene calls are TRBV10-2 and TRBJ2-3; no clear D. The germline gives CDR1 WSHSY, CDR2 SAAADI. V was clipped by 4 bases and J by 4 bases, with 6 bases between them. The CDR3 is 12 amino acids. The CDR3 nucleotides are TGCGCCAGCAGTGTGGATCCAGATACGCAGTATTTT. Protein product: CASSVDPDTQYF.

The gene calls are TRBV7-2 and TRBJ2-3; D unresolved. The germline CDR1 and CDR2 sequences are SGHTA and FQGNSA. V was clipped by 1 base and J by 1 base, with 6 bases between them. The CDR3 runs to 14 residues. The CDR3 DNA follows: TGTGCCAGCAGCTTAGTTGGGGGCACAGATACGCAGTATTTT. As protein: CASSLVGGTDTQYF.

This clone was observed a few times. The J gene is TRBJ2-1, the V gene TRBV2, with no clear D. Trimming removed 3 bases at V and 9 bases at J, with 12 bases between. The CDR3 is 13 amino acids. Germline CDR1 is SNHLY and CDR2 is FYNNEI. CDR3 bases: TGTGCCAGCAGTGAGGAAGTCACGGGTGAGCAGTTCTTC. Translating gives CASSEEVTGEQFF. Using reference TRBV2 and TRBJ2-1 for the parts outside the CDR3, the full variable domain is EPEVTQTPSHQVTQMGQEVILRCVPISNHLYFYWYRQILGQKVEFLVSFYNNEISEKSEIFDDQFSVERPDGSNFTLKIRSTKLEDSAMYFCASSEEVTGEQFFGPGTRLTVL.

This clone was seen only a few times. The chain has TRBV5-1 and TRBJ1-2; D ambiguous. In germline, CDR1 is SGHRS, CDR2 YFSETQ. CDR3 length: 15 residues. Trimming removed 7 bases from V and 2 bases from J, with 18 bases in between. The CDR3 DNA is TGCGCCAGCCGGGAACAAGTAGGCCCAAACTATGGCTACACCTTC. Translating it yields CASREQVGPNYGYTF.

The chain has TRBV7-3 and TRBJ2-3, with TRBD2 as a possible D gene (6 bases). This CDR3 is 15 amino acids long. Germline V gene sequence: CDR1 SGHTA, CDR2 FQGTGA. V dropped 2 bases and J dropped 3 bases, with 12 bases sitting between them. The CDR3 loop is CASSLGGTGTDTQYF. The CDR3 nucleotides read TGTGCCAGCAGCTTAGGCGGGACGGGAACAGATACGCAGTATTTT.

The chain couples TRBV7-2 to TRBJ2-3, with 9 bases that match TRBD2. V was clipped by 6 bases and J by 2 bases; unmatched bases: 3. The CDR3 totals 14 residues. In germline, CDR1 is SGHTA, CDR2 FQGNSA. The CDR3 sequence is CASRTSGTTDTQYF. In nucleotides, the CDR3 is TGTGCCAGCAGGACTAGCGGTACCACAGATACGCAGTATTTT.

The chain is built from TRBV30 and TRBJ2-2; the D is unclear. V was trimmed by 0 bases and J by 1 base, leaving 3 bases between them. The CDR3 length is 13 residues. Germline loops: CDR1 GTSNPN, CDR2 SVGIG (reference sequence). CDR3 loop: CAWSVGNTGELFF. Written as DNA, the CDR3 is TGTGCCTGGAGTGTAGGGAACACCGGGGAGCTGTTTTTT.

CDR3 loop: CASSYQGTFYEQYF. The DNA of the CDR3 is TGTGCCAGCAGCTATCAGGGGACCTTCTACGAGCAGTACTTC. The chain couples TRBV7-9 to TRBJ2-7, with a weak D call TRBD1 (6 bases). Germline V lookup: CDR1 SEHNR, CDR2 FQNEAQ (reference sequence). The length of the CDR3 is 14 residues. V dropped 4 bases and J dropped 3 bases, with 13 bases sitting between them.

The rearrangement uses TRBV2 and TRBJ2-7; D not certain. V shed 7 bases and J shed 6 bases, with 19 bases lying between them. Germline V gene data show CDR1 as SNHLY and CDR2 as FYNNEI. The CDR3 loop spans 14 amino acids. The CDR3 region is CASILVVANGEQYF. Written as DNA, the CDR3 is TGTGCCAGCATATTGGTCGTAGCCAACGGCGAGCAGTACTTC.